This T cell receptor beta chain originates from a study of tumor-infiltrating lymphocytes in primary liver carcinoma. There are 13 residues in the CDR3. Germline assignment: CDR1 SQVTM and CDR2 ANQGSEA. Scientists recovered RNA and DNA together from roughly 18-30 mg of unsorted bulk tissue. The investigators made TCR beta cDNA from 500 ng total RNA, using a constant-region primer. Libraries covering TCR beta were generated through three nested multiplex PCR rounds (using a slightly modified ARM-PCR). The first two PCR rounds used TRBV1-TRBV30 primers with a Cbeta primer, around 10 cycles each. TCRdb processed the multiplex PCR reads anew with MiXCR; each CDR3 protein has one entry. This sample has some 46,000 distinct CDR3 sequences, with roughly 73% found just once. A note on this clonotype: The junction departs from the called germline gene at one end, perhaps through a read error.

The clonotype originates from a woman aged 25 to 39 with primary liver carcinoma and hepatitis B virus infection. Specimen: tumor-adjacent normal liver tissue. The genes are TRBV29-1 and TRBJ2-6; TRBD1 might be the D (5 bases). The CDR3 region has the DNA TGCAGCGTTCAGGGAACTGGGGTCAACGTCCTGACTTTC. Translation gives CSVQGTGVNVLTF.